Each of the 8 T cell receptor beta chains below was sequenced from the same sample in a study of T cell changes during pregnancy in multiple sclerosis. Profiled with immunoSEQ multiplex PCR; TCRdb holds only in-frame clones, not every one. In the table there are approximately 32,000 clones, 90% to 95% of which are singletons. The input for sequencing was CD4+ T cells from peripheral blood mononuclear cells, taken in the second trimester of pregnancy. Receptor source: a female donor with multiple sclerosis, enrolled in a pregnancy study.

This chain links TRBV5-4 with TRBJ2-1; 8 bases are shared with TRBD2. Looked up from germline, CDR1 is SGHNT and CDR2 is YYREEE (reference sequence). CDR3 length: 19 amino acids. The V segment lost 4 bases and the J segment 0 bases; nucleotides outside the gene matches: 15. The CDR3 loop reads CASSRGGGSGVSSYNEQFF. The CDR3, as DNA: TGTGCCAGCAGCCGGGGGGGTGGTAGCGGGGTCAGCTCCTACAATGAGCAGTTCTTC.

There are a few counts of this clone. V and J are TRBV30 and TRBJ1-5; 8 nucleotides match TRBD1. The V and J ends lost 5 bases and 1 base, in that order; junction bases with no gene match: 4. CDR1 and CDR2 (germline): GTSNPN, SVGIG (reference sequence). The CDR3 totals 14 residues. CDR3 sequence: CAWDRGFSNQPQHF. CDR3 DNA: TGTGCCTGGGACAGGGGATTCAGCAATCAGCCCCAGCATTTT.

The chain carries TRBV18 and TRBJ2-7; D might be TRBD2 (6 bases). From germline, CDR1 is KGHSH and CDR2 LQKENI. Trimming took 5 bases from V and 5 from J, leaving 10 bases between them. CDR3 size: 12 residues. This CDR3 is CASSGGINEQYF. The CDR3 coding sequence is TGTGCCAGCTCAGGGGGGATCAACGAGCAGTACTTC.

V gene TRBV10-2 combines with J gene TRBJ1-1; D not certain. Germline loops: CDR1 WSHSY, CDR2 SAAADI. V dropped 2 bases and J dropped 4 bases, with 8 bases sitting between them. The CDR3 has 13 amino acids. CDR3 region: CASSELTTTEAFF. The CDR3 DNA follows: TGCGCCAGCAGTGAGCTGACAACCACTGAAGCTTTCTTT.

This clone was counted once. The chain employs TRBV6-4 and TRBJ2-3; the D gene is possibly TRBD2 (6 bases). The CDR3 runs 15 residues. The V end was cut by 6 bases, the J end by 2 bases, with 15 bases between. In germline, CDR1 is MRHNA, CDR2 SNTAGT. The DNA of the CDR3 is TGTGCCAGCAGAGAGAGTGCGGGGTACACAGATACGCAGTATTTT. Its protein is CASRESAGYTDTQYF.

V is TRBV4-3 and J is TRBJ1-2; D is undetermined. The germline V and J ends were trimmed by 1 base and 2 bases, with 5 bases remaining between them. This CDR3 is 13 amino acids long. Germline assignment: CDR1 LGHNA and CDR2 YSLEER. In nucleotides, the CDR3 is TGCGCCAGCAGCCAAGGACTGAACTATGGCTACACCTTC. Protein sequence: CASSQGLNYGYTF.

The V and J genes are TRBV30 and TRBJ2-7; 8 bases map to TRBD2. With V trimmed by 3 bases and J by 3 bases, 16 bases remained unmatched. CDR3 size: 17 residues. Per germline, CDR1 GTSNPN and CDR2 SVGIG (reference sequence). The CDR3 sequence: CAWSRGGALAEDYEQYF. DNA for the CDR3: TGTGCCTGGAGCCGGGGGGGGGCTTTAGCGGAGGACTACGAGCAGTACTTC.

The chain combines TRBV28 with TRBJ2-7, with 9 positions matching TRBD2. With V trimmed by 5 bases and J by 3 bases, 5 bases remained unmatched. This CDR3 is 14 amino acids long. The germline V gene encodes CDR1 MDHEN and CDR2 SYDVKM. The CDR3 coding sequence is TGTGCCAGCAGTCTAGCGGGGTGGGGCTACGAGCAGTACTTC. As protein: CASSLAGWGYEQYF.